The 14 T cell receptor beta chains below were found in one sample sequenced in a study of cytomegalovirus exposure and HLA in healthy donors. The study ran its PCR with 60 Vbeta and 13 Jbeta primers. Clones were read by immunoSEQ multiplex PCR, and TCRdb kept only the in-frame ones, dropping some. Of roughly 100,000 clones in the sample, about 80% were seen once. Sequenced input: PBMCs. These receptors were taken from a man aged 55 to 70 in good health and CMV-seropositive.

This chain joins TRBV4-1 and TRBJ1-2; 8 bases match TRBD1. J was trimmed by 3 bases and V by 6 bases; bases with no gene match: 3. The CDR3 runs 13 residues. Germline values: CDR1 MGHRA, CDR2 YSYEKL. The CDR3 protein is CASRKTGDYGYTF. CDR3 sequence (DNA): TGCGCCAGCAGAAAGACAGGGGACTATGGCTACACCTTC.

On this clone itself: A much larger clone lies one base from this, so it may be a read error. The rearrangement links TRBV11-3 to TRBJ1-1, with no clear D. Germline values: CDR1 SGHNT, CDR2 YENEEA. Trimming stripped 2 bases from V and 1 base from J, with 5 bases between. The CDR3 has 13 amino acids. The CDR3 sequence: CASSLTANTEAFF. The DNA of the CDR3 is TGTGCCAGCAGCTTAACAGCGAACACTGAAGCTTTCTTT.

CDR3 amino acids: CASSDVPHPPGNEQFF. CDR3 bases: TGCGCCAGCAGTGATGTCCCGCACCCTCCAGGGAATGAGCAGTTCTTC. V usage is TRBV10-1 and J usage is TRBJ2-1; weak D call: TRBD1 (5 bases). The germline gives CDR1 WNHNN, CDR2 SYGVQD (reference sequence). The CDR3 length is 16 residues. V lost 3 bases to trimming and J lost 7 bases, with 19 bases between them.

The rearrangement uses TRBV7-2 and TRBJ2-1; D may be TRBD2 (5 bases). The CDR3 is made up of 14 amino acids. CDR1 SGHTA and CDR2 FQGNSA come from the germline V gene. V lost 5 bases and J 2 bases, leaving 10 bases between the germline ends. The DNA of the CDR3 is TGTGCCAGCAGCACAGACGGGACCTACAATGAGCAGTTCTTC. Its translation is CASSTDGTYNEQFF. Looking up the rest from reference TRBV7-2 and TRBJ2-1 gives the full variable domain: GAGVSQSPSNKVTEKGKDVELRCDPISGHTALYWYRQSLGQGLEFLIYFQGNSAPDKSGLPSDRFSAERTGGSVSTLTIQRTQQEDSAVYLCASSTDGTYNEQFFGPGTRLTVL.

This rearrangement joins TRBV27 to TRBJ2-7; possibly TRBD1 for D (6 bases). The CDR3 is made up of 14 amino acids. CDR1 MNHEY and CDR2 SMNVEV come from the germline V gene (reference sequence). The V and J ends lost 8 bases and 2 bases respectively, with 16 bases between them. The CDR3 nucleotides are TGTGCCAGCGGGAAGAGGACAGTTACCTACGAGCAGTACTTC. This translates into CASGKRTVTYEQYF.

The chain is built from TRBV10-3 and TRBJ2-7, with D possibly TRBD1 on 5 matching bases. Between the trimmed V and J ends, which lost 5 bases and 5 bases, there was a span of 10 bases. The CDR3 totals 12 residues. CDR1 is ENHRY and CDR2 is SYGVKD in the germline V gene. Here the CDR3 reads CAISFRRDEQYF. In DNA form, the CDR3 reads TGTGCCATCAGTTTCCGCAGGGACGAGCAGTACTTC.

This sequence joins TRBV5-5 and TRBJ1-6, with 7 bases lining up with TRBD1. V lost 0 bases and J lost 13; bases outside the gene matches: 13. The CDR3 is 16 amino acids. Germline CDR1 SGHKS, CDR2 YYEKEE (reference sequence). The CDR3 here is CASSLDVTGRSGPLHF. CDR3 coding DNA: TGTGCCAGCAGCTTGGACGTGACAGGGCGGAGTGGGCCCCTCCACTTT.

The chain joins TRBV6-1 to TRBJ1-2; 8 bases map to TRBD1. After removal of 4 bases from V and 3 bases from J, the junction contained 4 bases not matched to a gene. Germline lookup yields CDR1 MNHNS and CDR2 SASEGT. The CDR3 totals 14 residues. The CDR3 DNA reads as TGTGCCAGCAGTGCCCCGGACAGGGACTATGGCTACACCTTC. Protein product: CASSAPDRDYGYTF.

The CDR3 is CASSPTTGESPLHF. CDR3 sequence (DNA): TGCGCCAGCAGCCCGACGACAGGGGAATCACCCCTCCACTTT. The J gene is TRBJ1-6, the V gene TRBV4-3; 8 bases are shared with TRBD1. The V segment lost 4 bases and the J segment 10 bases; nucleotides outside the gene matches: 6. The CDR3 runs to 14 residues. The germline CDR1 and CDR2 sequences are LGHNA and YSLEER.

This clone was picked up one time. The V and J genes are TRBV10-3 and TRBJ1-3; 9 bases align to TRBD1. V shed 8 bases and J 4 bases; nucleotides not matched to a gene: 3. This CDR3 has 13 amino acids. CDR1 is ENHRY and CDR2 is SYGVKD in the germline V gene. The CDR3 is CAIGTGTGNTIYF. Here the CDR3 DNA reads TGTGCCATCGGGACAGGGACAGGAAACACCATATATTTT.

This chain links TRBV9 with TRBJ1-3; D remains unclear. The CDR3 consists of 15 residues. The germline CDR1 and CDR2 sequences are SGDLS and YYNGEE. V shed 0 bases and J shed 0 bases, with 7 bases lying between them. CDR3 nucleotides: TGTGCCAGCAGCGTAGCGAGTTCCTCTGGAAACACCATATATTTT. As protein: CASSVASSSGNTIYF.

V gene TRBV4-2 combines with J gene TRBJ2-5; TRBD2 matches at 8 bases. V was clipped by 1 base and J by 11 bases; unmatched bases: 18. Germline-derived CDR1 and CDR2 are LGHNA and YNFKEQ. The CDR3 is made up of 17 amino acids. The CDR3 sequence: CASSQAGGGRYGIGQYF. CDR3 in DNA: TGTGCCAGCAGCCAAGCCGGCGGGGGGCGGTATGGTATTGGGCAGTACTTC.

This chain joins TRBV7-9 and TRBJ2-5; perhaps TRBD1 as D (5 bases). This CDR3 comprises 14 residues. Germline-derived CDR1 and CDR2 are SEHNR and FQNEAQ (reference sequence). V gave up 7 bases and J gave up 5 bases, with 17 bases separating them. CDR3 sequence: CASTYQGVGETQYF. CDR3 DNA sequence: TGTGCCAGCACCTACCAAGGGGTCGGGGAGACCCAGTACTTC.

The V call is TRBV5-4, the J call TRBJ1-2; TRBD1 aligns across 8 bases. V trimming: 2 bases; J trimming: 8 bases; junction bases outside the gene matches: 2. There are 12 residues in the CDR3. In germline, CDR1 is SGHNT, CDR2 YYREEE (reference sequence). The CDR3 DNA reads as TGTGCCAGCAGCTTTGACAGGGGCGGCTACACCTTC. Translating it yields CASSFDRGGYTF.